These T cell receptor beta chains were read from a single sample in a study of T cell repertoires in cytomegalovirus infection. TCRdb re-called the reads with MiXCR, one entry per CDR3 protein. The sample lists around 430,000 distinct CDR3 sequences, approximately 46% occurring once. Their antigens are not known. The input for sequencing was cultured PBMCs, taken from culture after CMV antigen stimulation. These receptors were collected from a human donor in good health (CMV status not recorded). Some clones in this sample may be carry-over from other donors' samples. The CDR3 runs from the conserved cysteine through the conserved F or W. A D gene is named only where the DNA matches it firmly. A row's size may be missing; if present it is once, few, many or a size class.

d_gene: -; j_gene: TRBJ2-5; abundance: once; v_gene: TRBV5-1; CDR3aa: CASSAGSRETQYF; CDR3nt: TGCGCCAGCAGCGCAGGATCTAGGGAGACCCAGTACTTC
d_gene: -; j_gene: TRBJ2-1; abundance: once; v_gene: TRBV27; CDR3aa: CASSKDSPTNEQFF; CDR3nt: TGTGCCAGCAGCAAGGACAGCCCAACCAATGAGCAGTTCTTC
d_gene: TRBD2; j_gene: TRBJ2-5; abundance: -; v_gene: TRBV20-1; CDR3aa: CSVRTSGTQYF; CDR3nt: TGCAGTGTCAGGACTAGTGGGACCCAGTACTTC
d_gene: -; j_gene: TRBJ2-5; abundance: -; v_gene: TRBV10-3; CDR3aa: CAISDGAQETQYF; CDR3nt: TGTGCCATCAGCGACGGGGCTCAAGAGACCCAGTACTTC
d_gene: -; j_gene: TRBJ2-1; abundance: few; v_gene: TRBV4-2; CDR3aa: CASSQEEGAGNEQFF; CDR3nt: TGTGCCAGCAGCCAAGAAGAAGGCGCCGGGAATGAGCAGTTCTTC
d_gene: TRBD1; j_gene: TRBJ2-1; abundance: -; v_gene: TRBV7-8; CDR3aa: CASSYLRGRNNEQFF; CDR3nt: TGTGCCAGCAGCTACCTCAGGGGGCGAAACAATGAGCAGTTCTTC
d_gene: TRBD1; j_gene: TRBJ1-2; abundance: -; v_gene: TRBV27; CDR3aa: CASSATGANYGYTF; CDR3nt: TGTGCCAGCAGTGCGACAGGGGCGAACTATGGCTACACCTTC
d_gene: TRBD2; j_gene: TRBJ2-7; abundance: -; v_gene: TRBV28; CDR3aa: CASRAAGGGYEQYF; CDR3nt: TGTGCCAGCAGAGCCGCGGGGGGGGGCTACGAGCAGTACTTC
d_gene: TRBD2; j_gene: TRBJ2-1; abundance: -; v_gene: TRBV5-1; CDR3aa: CASSSLAGGISYNEQFF; CDR3nt: TGCGCCAGCAGCTCCTTAGCGGGGGGCATTTCCTACAATGAGCAGTTCTTC
d_gene: -; j_gene: TRBJ2-5; abundance: -; v_gene: TRBV6-2/TRBV6-3; CDR3aa: CASRETYIQETQYF; CDR3nt: TGTGCCAGCAGGGAAACCTACATCCAAGAGACCCAGTACTTC
d_gene: -; j_gene: TRBJ2-5; abundance: -; v_gene: TRBV7-2; CDR3aa: CASSLVGSPRQETQYF; CDR3nt: TGTGCCAGCAGCTTAGTGGGCAGCCCGAGGCAAGAGACCCAGTACTTC
d_gene: TRBD2; j_gene: TRBJ2-3; abundance: -; v_gene: TRBV7-4; CDR3aa: CASSLGTSGRVTQYF; CDR3nt: TGTGCCAGCAGCCTCGGAACTAGCGGGAGGGTTACGCAGTATTTT
d_gene: -; j_gene: TRBJ2-5; abundance: -; v_gene: TRBV7-9; CDR3aa: CASSRPTGVQETQYF; CDR3nt: TGTGCCAGCAGCCGCCCGACGGGGGTGCAAGAGACCCAGTACTTC
d_gene: -; j_gene: TRBJ2-1; abundance: -; v_gene: TRBV2; CDR3aa: CASEDSPRGNEQFF; CDR3nt: TGTGCCAGCGAGGACAGTCCACGTGGGAATGAGCAGTTCTTC
d_gene: -; j_gene: TRBJ2-5; abundance: -; v_gene: TRBV7-2; CDR3aa: CASSSVLGIETQYF; CDR3nt: TGTGCCAGCAGCTCCGTGTTAGGAATCGAGACCCAGTACTTC
d_gene: -; j_gene: TRBJ2-3; abundance: -; v_gene: TRBV12-5; CDR3aa: CASGLTRGITDTQYF; CDR3nt: TGTGCTAGTGGACTTACGCGAGGTATCACAGATACGCAGTATTTT
d_gene: -; j_gene: TRBJ2-1; abundance: many; v_gene: TRBV7-2; CDR3aa: CASSLLGPGNEQFF; CDR3nt: TGTGCCAGCAGCTTACTAGGACCCGGGAATGAGCAGTTCTTC
d_gene: -; j_gene: TRBJ2-1; abundance: many; v_gene: TRBV7-2; CDR3aa: CASSSTPSSYNEQFF; CDR3nt: TGTGCCAGCAGCTCTACACCCAGCTCCTACAATGAGCAGTTCTTC
d_gene: -; j_gene: TRBJ2-7; abundance: -; v_gene: TRBV4-1; CDR3aa: CASSQYSPDRTYEQYF; CDR3nt: TGCGCCAGCAGCCAATATTCCCCCGACCGCACCTACGAGCAGTACTTC
d_gene: TRBD2; j_gene: TRBJ2-1; abundance: few; v_gene: TRBV7-2; CDR3aa: CASGPGGSSYNEQFF; CDR3nt: TGTGCCAGCGGCCCGGGGGGGTCCTCCTACAATGAGCAGTTCTTC
d_gene: -; j_gene: TRBJ2-7; abundance: once; v_gene: TRBV30; CDR3aa: CAWSRRAYEQYF; CDR3nt: TGTGCCTGGAGTAGAAGAGCCTACGAGCAGTACTTC
d_gene: -; j_gene: TRBJ2-7; abundance: -; v_gene: TRBV5-1; CDR3aa: CASSLGDGGEQYF; CDR3nt: TGCGCCAGCAGCTTGGGTGACGGAGGCGAGCAGTACTTC
d_gene: -; j_gene: TRBJ2-7; abundance: -; v_gene: TRBV11-2; CDR3aa: CASRGSGSVEQYF; CDR3nt: TGTGCCAGCAGGGGTAGCGGATCTGTCGAGCAGTACTTC
d_gene: -; j_gene: TRBJ1-2; abundance: -; v_gene: TRBV29-1; CDR3aa: CSVEGQGHRTF; CDR3nt: TGCAGCGTTGAGGGCCAGGGTCATCGCACCTTC
d_gene: -; j_gene: TRBJ2-3; abundance: -; v_gene: TRBV2; CDR3aa: CASTSGGLLRGTDTQYF; CDR3nt: TGTGCCAGCACTTCCGGAGGACTTCTTAGAGGCACAGATACGCAGTATTTT
d_gene: TRBD2; j_gene: TRBJ2-3; abundance: -; v_gene: TRBV5-1; CDR3aa: CASSPPSGLYTDTQYF; CDR3nt: TGCGCCAGCAGTCCACCTTCGGGACTATACACAGATACGCAGTATTTT
d_gene: -; j_gene: TRBJ2-1; abundance: few; v_gene: TRBV11-2; CDR3aa: CASTDPGSPYNEQFF; CDR3nt: TGTGCCAGCACCGACCCGGGGTCGCCCTACAATGAGCAGTTCTTC
d_gene: -; j_gene: TRBJ2-5; abundance: -; v_gene: TRBV19; CDR3aa: CASPNLGYF; CDR3nt: TGTGCCAGCCCTAATCTGGGGTACTTC
d_gene: -; j_gene: TRBJ2-7; abundance: -; v_gene: TRBV7-9; CDR3aa: CASNRGAKYEQYF; CDR3nt: TGTGCCAGCAACCGAGGGGCTAAGTACGAGCAGTACTTC
d_gene: -; j_gene: TRBJ1-2; abundance: -; v_gene: TRBV5-1; CDR3aa: CASSSRDLKSGDYGYTF; CDR3nt: TGCGCCAGCAGCAGCCGGGACTTAAAAAGTGGGGACTATGGCTACACCTTC
d_gene: TRBD2; j_gene: TRBJ2-7; abundance: -; v_gene: TRBV27; CDR3aa: CASSGPPNSGFTYEQYF; CDR3nt: TGTGCCAGCAGTGGCCCCCCGAATAGCGGGTTCACCTACGAGCAGTACTTC
d_gene: TRBD2; j_gene: TRBJ2-1; abundance: -; v_gene: TRBV6-8; CDR3aa: CASSGPGLAGVYNEQFF; CDR3nt: TGTGCCAGCAGTGGGCCGGGACTAGCGGGAGTCTACAATGAGCAGTTCTTC
d_gene: -; j_gene: TRBJ1-1; abundance: -; v_gene: TRBV4-1; CDR3aa: CASSQGSGDDTEAFF; CDR3nt: TGCGCCAGCAGCCAAGGGTCAGGGGATGATACTGAAGCTTTCTTT
d_gene: -; j_gene: TRBJ2-5; abundance: -; v_gene: TRBV10-3; CDR3aa: CAIGGGYQETQYF; CDR3nt: TGTGCCATCGGAGGGGGGTACCAAGAGACCCAGTACTTC
d_gene: -; j_gene: TRBJ1-4; abundance: few; v_gene: TRBV19; CDR3aa: CASRTGQEEKLFF; CDR3nt: TGTGCCAGTCGAACAGGGCAGGAGGAAAAACTGTTTTTT
d_gene: -; j_gene: TRBJ2-5; abundance: -; v_gene: TRBV6-6; CDR3aa: CASSYDGALRTQYF; CDR3nt: TGTGCCAGCAGTTACGACGGGGCCCTCCGGACCCAGTACTTC
d_gene: TRBD1; j_gene: TRBJ1-5; abundance: -; v_gene: TRBV6-2/TRBV6-3; CDR3aa: CASDQGDDQPQHF; CDR3nt: TGTGCCAGCGACCAGGGGGACGATCAGCCCCAGCATTTT
d_gene: -; j_gene: TRBJ1-1; abundance: few; v_gene: TRBV6-1; CDR3aa: CASSDWGNTEAFF; CDR3nt: TGTGCCAGCAGTGACTGGGGAAACACTGAAGCTTTCTTT
d_gene: -; j_gene: TRBJ2-7; abundance: -; v_gene: TRBV6-6; CDR3aa: CASSRPRLVSYEQYF; CDR3nt: TGTGCCAGCAGCCGTCCGCGACTGGTCTCCTACGAGCAGTACTTC